These T cell receptor beta chains were read from a single sample in a study of T cells in tumors after PD-1 blockade. Produced via immunoSEQ multiplex PCR; TCRdb's table is partial and in-frame only. Here the sample spans 9,500 to 15,000 clones, under 80% being singletons. The sample in question was tumor tissue, obtained before anti-PD-1 treatment. Receptors originate from a human donor with basal cell carcinoma. Both conserved end residues are part of each CDR3.

len: 17; v_gene: TRBV5-6; j_gene: TRBJ2-3; CDR3aa: CASSRGSGRAGTDTQYF
len: 16; v_gene: TRBV3-1/TRBV3-2; j_gene: TRBJ2-4; CDR3aa: CASSQEGRTGVTIQYF
len: 12; v_gene: TRBV7-9; j_gene: TRBJ1-2; CDR3aa: CASSSRVYGYTF
len: 15; v_gene: TRBV6-5; j_gene: TRBJ1-1; CDR3aa: CASSPTGQGKTEAFF
len: 15; v_gene: TRBV11-3; j_gene: TRBJ2-1; CDR3aa: CASSLRREGQNEQFF
len: 16; v_gene: TRBV2; j_gene: TRBJ2-5; CDR3aa: CASSEALIFFQETQYF
len: 11; v_gene: TRBV29-1; j_gene: TRBJ1-4; CDR3aa: CSVDREEKLFF
len: 13; v_gene: TRBV6-5; j_gene: TRBJ2-7; CDR3aa: CASSYPDRSGQYF
len: 15; v_gene: TRBV7-2; j_gene: TRBJ2-1; CDR3aa: CASSTGQGSYNEQFF
len: 13; v_gene: TRBV7-3; j_gene: TRBJ2-2; CDR3aa: CASSLTGTGELFF
len: 12; v_gene: TRBV7-9; j_gene: TRBJ2-7; CDR3aa: CASSLERTEQYF
len: 16; v_gene: TRBV7-2; j_gene: TRBJ2-6; CDR3aa: CASSLRTISGANVLTF
len: 13; v_gene: TRBV30; j_gene: TRBJ1-2; CDR3aa: CAWSVQGRVGYTF
len: 17; v_gene: TRBV18; j_gene: TRBJ1-4; CDR3aa: CASSPPGRQEFNEKLFF
len: 16; v_gene: TRBV4-1; j_gene: TRBJ2-1; CDR3aa: CASSRQFGTDYNEQFF
len: 14; v_gene: TRBV30; j_gene: TRBJ2-2; CDR3aa: CAWKRLANTGELFF
len: 14; v_gene: TRBV7-8; j_gene: TRBJ1-4; CDR3aa: CASSTGTTPEKLFF
len: 15; v_gene: TRBV5-4; j_gene: TRBJ2-1; CDR3aa: CASSLPRGPFNEQFF
len: 13; v_gene: TRBV6-5; j_gene: TRBJ1-1; CDR3aa: CASSYSENTEAFF
len: 15; v_gene: TRBV3-1/TRBV3-2; j_gene: TRBJ2-7; CDR3aa: CASSPGLALSYEQYF
len: 15; v_gene: TRBV29-1; j_gene: TRBJ2-7; CDR3aa: CSGVSQDRGSYEQYF
len: 13; v_gene: TRBV12-3/TRBV12-4; j_gene: TRBJ1-2; CDR3aa: CASSLSWGYGYTF
len: 15; v_gene: TRBV6-2/TRBV6-3; j_gene: TRBJ1-1; CDR3aa: CASSPPGRMNTEAFF
len: 15; v_gene: TRBV11-3; j_gene: TRBJ1-1; CDR3aa: CASSFDQVVNTEAFF
len: 15; v_gene: TRBV7-2; j_gene: TRBJ2-2; CDR3aa: CASSLVGGNTGELFF
len: 13; v_gene: TRBV7-8; j_gene: TRBJ1-2; CDR3aa: CASSSGQGYGYTF
len: 17; v_gene: TRBV9; j_gene: TRBJ1-2; CDR3aa: CASSPGFGTEILYGYTF
len: 15; v_gene: TRBV7-2; j_gene: TRBJ1-2; CDR3aa: CASSLRSGAVDGYTF
len: 11; v_gene: TRBV2; j_gene: TRBJ2-7; CDR3aa: CASSRRDEQYF
len: 14; v_gene: TRBV6-2/TRBV6-3; j_gene: TRBJ2-7; CDR3aa: CASSSPSGANEQYF
len: 17; v_gene: TRBV4-1; j_gene: TRBJ1-5; CDR3aa: CASSQNNMGLDGQPQHF
len: 14; v_gene: TRBV29-1; j_gene: TRBJ2-1; CDR3aa: CSVVVAGGIDEQFF
len: 13; v_gene: TRBV28; j_gene: TRBJ2-6; CDR3aa: CASSFSGANVLTF
len: 16; v_gene: TRBV9; j_gene: TRBJ1-2; CDR3aa: CASSPSTGLNDYGYTF
len: 18; v_gene: TRBV5-6; j_gene: TRBJ2-1; CDR3aa: CASSLVRGSGTGYNEQFF
len: 13; v_gene: TRBV6-1; j_gene: TRBJ1-2; CDR3aa: CASSEADGNGYTF
len: 14; v_gene: TRBV3-1/TRBV3-2; j_gene: TRBJ1-2; CDR3aa: CASSPQARVYGYTF
len: 13; v_gene: TRBV28; j_gene: TRBJ2-3; CDR3aa: CASSLLTVDTQYF
len: 17; v_gene: TRBV5-1; j_gene: TRBJ2-7; CDR3aa: CASFGGQGRAGSYEQYF
len: 14; v_gene: TRBV7-9; j_gene: TRBJ2-7; CDR3aa: CASMNSPSSYEQYF